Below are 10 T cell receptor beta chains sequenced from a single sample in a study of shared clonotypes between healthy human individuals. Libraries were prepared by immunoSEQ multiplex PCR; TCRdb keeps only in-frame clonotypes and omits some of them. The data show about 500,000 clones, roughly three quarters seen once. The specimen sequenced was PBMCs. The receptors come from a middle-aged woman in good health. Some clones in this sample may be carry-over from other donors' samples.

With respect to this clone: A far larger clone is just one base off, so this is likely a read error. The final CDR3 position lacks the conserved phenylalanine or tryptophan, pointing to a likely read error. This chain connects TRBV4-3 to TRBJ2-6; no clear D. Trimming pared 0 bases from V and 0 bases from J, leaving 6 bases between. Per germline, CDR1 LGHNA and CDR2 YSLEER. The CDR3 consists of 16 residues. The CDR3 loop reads CASSQEVGSGANVLTS. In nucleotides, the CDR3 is TGCGCCAGCAGCCAAGAAGTCGGCTCTGGGGCCAACGTCCTGACTTCC.

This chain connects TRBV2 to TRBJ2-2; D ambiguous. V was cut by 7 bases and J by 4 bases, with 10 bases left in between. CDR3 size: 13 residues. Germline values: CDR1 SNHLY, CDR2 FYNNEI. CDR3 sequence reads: CASTRDTTGELFF. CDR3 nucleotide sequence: TGTGCCAGCACCAGAGACACCACCGGGGAGCTGTTTTTT. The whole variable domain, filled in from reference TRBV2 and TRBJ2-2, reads EPEVTQTPSHQVTQMGQEVILRCVPISNHLYFYWYRQILGQKVEFLVSFYNNEISEKSEIFDDQFSVERPDGSNFTLKIRSTKLEDSAMYFCASTRDTTGELFFGEGSRLTVL.

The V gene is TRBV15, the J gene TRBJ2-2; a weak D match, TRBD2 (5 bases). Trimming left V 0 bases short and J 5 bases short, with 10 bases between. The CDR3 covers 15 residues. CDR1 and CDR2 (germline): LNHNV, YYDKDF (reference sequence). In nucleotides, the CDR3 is TGTGCCACCAGCAGAGATCTGGGCGGGACCGGGGAGCTGTTTTTT. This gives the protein CATSRDLGGTGELFF.

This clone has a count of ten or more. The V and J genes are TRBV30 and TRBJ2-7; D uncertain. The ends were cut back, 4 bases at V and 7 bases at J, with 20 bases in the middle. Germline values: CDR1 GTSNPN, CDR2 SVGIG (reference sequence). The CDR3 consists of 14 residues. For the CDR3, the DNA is TGTGCCTGGACGGTGATGAGGTTTCAAGGGGAGCAGTACTTC. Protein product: CAWTVMRFQGEQYF.

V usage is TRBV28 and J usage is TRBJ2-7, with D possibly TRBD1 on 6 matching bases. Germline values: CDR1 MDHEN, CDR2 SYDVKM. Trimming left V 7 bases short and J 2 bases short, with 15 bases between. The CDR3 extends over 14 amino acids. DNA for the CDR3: TGTGCCAGCACTATAGGGGGAAGCACCTACGAGCAGTACTTC. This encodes CASTIGGSTYEQYF.

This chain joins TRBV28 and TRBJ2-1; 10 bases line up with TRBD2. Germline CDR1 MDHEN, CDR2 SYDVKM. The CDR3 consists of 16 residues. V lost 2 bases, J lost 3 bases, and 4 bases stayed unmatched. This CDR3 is CASSLARLAGYNEQFF. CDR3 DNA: TGTGCCAGCAGTTTAGCTCGACTAGCGGGCTACAATGAGCAGTTCTTC.

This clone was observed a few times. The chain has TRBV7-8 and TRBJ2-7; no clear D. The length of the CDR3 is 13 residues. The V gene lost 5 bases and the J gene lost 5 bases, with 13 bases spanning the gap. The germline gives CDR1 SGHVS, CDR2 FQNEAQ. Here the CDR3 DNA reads TGTGCCAGCAGCCTCTCCTCCATCCACGAGCAGTACTTC. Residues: CASSLSSIHEQYF.

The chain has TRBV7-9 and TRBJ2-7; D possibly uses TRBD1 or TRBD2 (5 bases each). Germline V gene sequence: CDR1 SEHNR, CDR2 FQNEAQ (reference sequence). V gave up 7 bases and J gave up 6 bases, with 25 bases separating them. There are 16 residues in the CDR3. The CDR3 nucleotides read TGTGCCAGCACCCTAGGCCCCGGGGCCCTCTCAGGCGAGCAGTACTTC. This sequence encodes CASTLGPGALSGEQYF.

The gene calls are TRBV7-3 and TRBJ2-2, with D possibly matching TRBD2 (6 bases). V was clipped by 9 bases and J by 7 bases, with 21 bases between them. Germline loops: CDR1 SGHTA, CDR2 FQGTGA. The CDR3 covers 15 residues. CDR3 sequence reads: CASPPTGVGSGELFF. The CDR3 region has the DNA TGTGCCAGTCCCCCCACGGGAGTGGGGAGCGGGGAGCTGTTTTTT.

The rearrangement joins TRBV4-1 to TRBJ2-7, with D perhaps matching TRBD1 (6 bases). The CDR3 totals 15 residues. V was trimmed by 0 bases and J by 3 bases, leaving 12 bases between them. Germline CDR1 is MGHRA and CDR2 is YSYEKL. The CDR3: CASSQDDRNFYEQYF. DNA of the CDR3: TGCGCCAGCAGCCAAGATGACAGGAATTTCTACGAGCAGTACTTC.